The entry that follows covers one T cell receptor beta chain sequence. Its antigen is not identified. The CDR3 contains 14 residues. The V end lost 3 bases, the J end lost 2 bases, and 10 bases lay between the germline ends. Germline CDR1 is MNHNS and CDR2 is SASEGT. Method: immunoSEQ multiplex PCR; TCRdb's copy keeps in-frame clones and lacks some. The sample lists 70,000 to 95,000 clones, under 95% occurring once. The record originates from a study of OX40 agonist ivuxolimab in advanced cancers. Study at large: Cohort: around 79% men, mean age around 60, aged roughly 20 to 79. Overall study findings and caveats: Compared with CD4+, CD8+ T cells on average had more expanded clones.

The receptor was isolated from an adult with an advanced solid tumor such as melanoma, head and neck, liver or kidney cancer. The sample consisted of CD4+ or CD8+ T cells sorted from blood, taken in a trial of the OX40 agonist ivuxolimab. The chain combines TRBV6-1 with TRBJ2-5, with D maybe TRBD1 (6 bases). This CDR3 reads CASSEQGQQETQYF. The CDR3 DNA sequence: TGTGCCAGCAGTGAGCAGGGGCAGCAAGAGACCCAGTACTTC.